The 17 T cell receptor beta chains below all came from one sample that was sequenced in a study of T cell responses to AZD1222 COVID-19 vaccine. Profiling relied on immunoSEQ multiplex PCR, and the TCRdb table lists in-frame clones only, not all of them. The data contain about 70,000 clones, 85% of them singletons. Specimen: peripheral blood, collected on day 0 of AZD1222 vaccination. These receptor sequences come from an adult in good health.

The chain carries TRBV5-1 and TRBJ1-3, with D tentatively TRBD1 (5 bases). This CDR3 is 16 amino acids long. Deletions cut 4 bases from V and 0 bases from J, with 14 bases between. Germline lookup yields CDR1 SGHRS and CDR2 YFSETQ. The CDR3 region is CASSMTAALSGNTIYF. CDR3 bases: TGCGCCAGCAGCATGACAGCGGCCCTCTCTGGAAACACCATATATTTT.

The chain carries TRBV10-2 and TRBJ1-1, with 8 bases aligning to TRBD1. This CDR3 has 14 amino acids. V dropped 4 bases and J dropped 7; count of bases not matched to a gene: 8. Germline CDR1 WSHSY, CDR2 SAAADI. The CDR3 is CASSGPDRASEAFF. The CDR3 region has the DNA TGCGCCAGCAGTGGCCCGGACAGGGCGAGTGAAGCTTTCTTT.

The genes are TRBV6-5 and TRBJ1-3; unclear D gene. The germline V and J ends were trimmed by 7 bases and 3 bases, with 7 bases remaining between them. CDR1 and CDR2 (germline): MNHEY, SVGAGI. The CDR3 sequence is 12 residues long. CDR3 region: CASTDRGNTIYF. Here the CDR3 DNA reads TGTGCCAGCACCGACCGTGGAAACACCATATATTTT.

CDR3 in DNA: TGTGCCATCAGGGGGAACACTGAAGCTTTCTTT. Translation: CAIRGNTEAFF. The genes are TRBV10-3 and TRBJ1-1; no clear D. Trimming left V 6 bases short and J 1 base short, with 3 bases between. Germline values: CDR1 ENHRY, CDR2 SYGVKD. The CDR3 consists of 11 residues.

The chain combines TRBV7-9 with TRBJ1-2; D is uncertain. The CDR3 is made up of 13 amino acids. Germline CDR1 reads SEHNR; CDR2 reads FQNEAQ (reference sequence). Trimming took off 1 base at V and 7 bases at J, with 10 bases between the two ends. The CDR3 loop is CASSLVGGAGYTF. The CDR3 DNA follows: TGTGCCAGCAGCTTAGTTGGCGGCGCTGGCTACACCTTC.

The genes are TRBV5-1 and TRBJ1-3; D is ambiguous. In germline, CDR1 is SGHRS, CDR2 YFSETQ. The V and J ends lost 7 bases and 4 bases respectively, with 18 bases between them. This CDR3 has 15 amino acids. This CDR3 is CASREGSSSGNTIYF. In DNA, the CDR3 is TGCGCCAGCCGGGAGGGTTCGTCATCGGGAAACACCATATATTTT. The complete variable domain, with remaining parts taken from reference TRBV5-1 and TRBJ1-3, reads KAGVTQTPRYLIKTRGQQVTLSCSPISGHRSVSWYQQTPGQGLQFLFEYFSETQRNKGNFPGRFSGRQFSNSRSEMNVSTLELGDSALYLCASREGSSSGNTIYFGEGSWLTVV.

The rearrangement uses TRBV6-5 and TRBJ1-1, with a possible D match to TRBD1 (6 bases). The CDR3 totals 14 residues. V lost 4 bases and J 6 bases, leaving 15 bases between the germline ends. Germline CDR1 MNHEY, CDR2 SVGAGI. CDR3 bases: TGTGCCAGCAGTTTCCCCGGGGGGGCGGCTGAAGCTTTCTTT. Its translation is CASSFPGGAAEAFF.

The chain employs TRBV3-1 (or the pseudogene TRBV3-2) and TRBJ1-6; the D gene is possibly TRBD1 (6 bases). Trimming took off 5 bases at V and 10 bases at J, with 21 bases between the two ends. The CDR3 sequence is 16 residues long. In germline, CDR1 is LGHDT, CDR2 YNNKEL (reference sequence). The CDR3 DNA reads as TGTGCCAGCAGCAGGTCAAGGGGGGGCGCGGAGTCACCCCTCCACTTT. Translated, it gives CASSRSRGGAESPLHF.

CDR3 bases: TGTGCCAGCAGCAAATGGGCAGGTTCTGGGGATGAGCAGTTCTTC. Translation gives CASSKWAGSGDEQFF. The chain uses TRBV21-1 and TRBJ2-1. TRBV21-1 is tagged as a pseudogene. The CDR3 contains 15 residues.

The CDR3 is CASSPYQGGLNEQYF. As DNA, the CDR3 is TGTGCCAGCAGCCCGTACCAGGGGGGACTCAACGAGCAGTACTTC. The chain has TRBV7-8 and TRBJ2-7; TRBD1 is a possible D gene (7 bases). Germline CDR1 reads SGHVS; CDR2 reads FQNEAQ. This CDR3 is built from 15 residues. Trimming removed 5 bases at V and 5 bases at J, with 19 bases between.

This chain links TRBV27 with TRBJ2-1; TRBD2 is a possible D gene (6 bases). This CDR3 spans 14 amino acids. The germline V and J ends were trimmed by 8 bases and 0 bases, with 11 bases remaining between them. Per germline, CDR1 MNHEY and CDR2 SMNVEV (reference sequence). Here the CDR3 reads CASSWRGSYNEQFF. The CDR3 coding sequence is TGTGCCAGCTCGTGGCGGGGCTCCTACAATGAGCAGTTCTTC.

The chain recombines TRBV20-1 with TRBJ2-4; no clear D gene. The length of the CDR3 is 14 residues. Germline V gives CDR1 DFQATT, CDR2 SNEGSKA (reference sequence). V gave up 3 bases and J gave up 3 bases, with 12 bases separating them. In DNA form, the CDR3 reads TGCAGTGCTAGTTGGGTGGTGGACAAAAACATTCAGTACTTC. This encodes CSASWVVDKNIQYF.

The chain couples TRBV4-1 to TRBJ2-7, with D maybe TRBD2 (6 bases). The CDR3 is 17 residues long. CDR1 MGHRA and CDR2 YSYEKL come from the germline V gene. Between the trimmed V and J ends, which lost 1 base and 2 bases, there was a span of 18 bases. CDR3 protein: CASSQVRGRRGTYEQYF. Here the CDR3 DNA reads TGCGCCAGCAGCCAAGTACGCGGGCGGCGGGGAACCTACGAGCAGTACTTC.

J is TRBJ2-3 and V is TRBV9; D gene uncertain. V lost 4 bases and J 7 bases, leaving 16 bases between the germline ends. Germline lookup yields CDR1 SGDLS and CDR2 YYNGEE. This CDR3 contains 14 residues. CDR3 residues: CASSPRDIMYTQYF. In DNA form, the CDR3 reads TGTGCCAGCAGCCCCCGCGATATTATGTATACGCAGTATTTT.

The rearrangement links TRBV10-3 to TRBJ1-1; 7 nucleotides match TRBD1. The CDR3 is made up of 14 amino acids. Germline lookup yields CDR1 ENHRY and CDR2 SYGVKD. Trimming at V came to 6 bases and at J to 1 base, leaving 5 bases not matched to a gene. In DNA, the CDR3 is TGTGCCATCAGCAACAGGGGAAAGAACACTGAAGCTTTCTTT. It translates to CAISNRGKNTEAFF.

V is TRBV7-2 and J is TRBJ2-7, with a weak D call TRBD2 (6 bases). The CDR3 spans 17 residues. Looked up from germline, CDR1 is SGHTA and CDR2 is FQGNSA. V dropped 1 base and J dropped 7 bases, with 23 bases sitting between them. DNA of the CDR3: TGTGCCAGCAGCTTAGAGCCCCCTCCGGGACTTATGGGGGAGCAGTACTTC. Protein: CASSLEPPPGLMGEQYF.

The CDR3 bases are TGTGCCATCAGTGGCCCGGGACAGGTCTATGGCTACACCTTC. This sequence encodes CAISGPGQVYGYTF. J is TRBJ1-2 and V is TRBV10-3, with 8 bases matching TRBD1. The J segment lost 4 bases and the V segment lost 4 bases, leaving 5 bases of the junction unmatched. Germline CDR1 and CDR2: ENHRY and SYGVKD. The CDR3 has 14 amino acids.